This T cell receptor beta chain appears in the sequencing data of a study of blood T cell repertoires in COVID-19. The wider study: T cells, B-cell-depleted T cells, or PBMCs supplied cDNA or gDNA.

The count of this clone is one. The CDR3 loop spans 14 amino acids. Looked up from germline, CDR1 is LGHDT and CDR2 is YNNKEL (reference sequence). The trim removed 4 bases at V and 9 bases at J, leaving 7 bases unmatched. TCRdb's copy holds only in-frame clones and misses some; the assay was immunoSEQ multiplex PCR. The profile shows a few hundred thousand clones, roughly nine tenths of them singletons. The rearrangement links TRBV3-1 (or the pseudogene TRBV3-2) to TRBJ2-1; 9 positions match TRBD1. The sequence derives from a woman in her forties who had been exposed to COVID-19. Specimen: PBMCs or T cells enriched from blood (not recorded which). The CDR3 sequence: CASSPPGQGGEQFF. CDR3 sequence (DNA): TGTGCCAGCAGCCCACCGGGACAGGGCGGTGAGCAGTTCTTC.